This T cell receptor (beta chain) was sequenced for a study of shared clonotypes between healthy human individuals. Study context: With ages of 18 to 49, the donors were two women and a few men. CD4 naive cells filled three plates per donor, CD4 memory three, CD8 naive two and CD8 memory one.

About this clone itself: Within the sample, other DNA sequences also encode this same CDR3.

An assay was performed, and its level was deep. For each subset, genomic DNA was distributed in equal portions over several immunoSEQ plates. Here immunoSEQ multiplex PCR was the method, and the copy in TCRdb shows in-frame clones only, minus some. The sample shows approximately 720,000 clones, about 78% of them seen only once. The sample taken for sequencing was memory CD4+ T cells sorted from blood. Subset meaning: CD45RA-negative fraction. The clonotype originates from a woman aged 25 to 45 in good health.

The CDR3 region is CASSLGQDTEAFF. DNA for the CDR3: TGCGCCAGCAGCTTGGGGCAGGACACTGAAGCTTTCTTT. The rearrangement joins TRBV5-1 to TRBJ1-1; no reliable D call. Germline CDR1 is SGHRS and CDR2 is YFSETQ. Trimming removed 0 bases from V and 3 bases from J, with 6 bases in between. The CDR3 has 13 amino acids. The variable domain in full, completed from reference TRBV5-1 and TRBJ1-1, reads KAGVTQTPRYLIKTRGQQVTLSCSPISGHRSVSWYQQTPGQGLQFLFEYFSETQRNKGNFPGRFSGRQFSNSRSEMNVSTLELGDSALYLCASSLGQDTEAFFGQGTRLTVV.